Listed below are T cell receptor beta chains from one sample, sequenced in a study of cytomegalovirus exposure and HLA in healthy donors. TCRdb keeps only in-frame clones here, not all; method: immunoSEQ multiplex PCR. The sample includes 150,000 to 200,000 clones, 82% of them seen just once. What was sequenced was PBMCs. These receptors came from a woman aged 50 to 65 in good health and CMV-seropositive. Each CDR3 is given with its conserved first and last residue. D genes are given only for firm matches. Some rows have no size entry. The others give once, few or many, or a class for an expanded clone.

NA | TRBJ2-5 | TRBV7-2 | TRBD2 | CASSLVTSGGETQYF | TGTGCCAGCAGCTTGGTGACTAGCGGAGGAGAGACCCAGTACTTC
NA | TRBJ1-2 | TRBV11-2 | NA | CASTRTAVTNYGYTF | TGTGCCAGCACTCGGACAGCCGTGACTAACTATGGCTACACCTTC
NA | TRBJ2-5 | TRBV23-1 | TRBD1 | CASSQSHRGKETQYF | TGCGCCAGCAGTCAAAGCCACAGGGGGAAAGAGACCCAGTACTTC
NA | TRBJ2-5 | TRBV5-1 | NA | CASSLSSYQETQYF | TGCGCCAGCAGCTTGTCCTCCTACCAAGAGACCCAGTACTTC
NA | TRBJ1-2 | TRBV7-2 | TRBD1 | CAMGQANYGYTF | TGTGCCATGGGACAGGCGAACTATGGCTACACCTTC
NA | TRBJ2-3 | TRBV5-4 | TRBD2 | CASSLPSTSKDTQYF | TGTGCCAGCAGCTTGCCATCGACTAGCAAAGATACGCAGTATTTT
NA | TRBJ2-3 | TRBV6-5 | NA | CASREAGTQYF | TGTGCCAGCAGGGAGGCGGGCACGCAGTATTTT
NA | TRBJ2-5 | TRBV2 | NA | CASSDSNSQETQYF | TGTGCCAGCAGTGATTCTAACTCCCAAGAGACCCAGTACTTC
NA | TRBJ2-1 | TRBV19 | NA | CASSISPGSGRLNEQFF | TGTGCCAGTAGTATTTCCCCGGGGAGCGGGCGTCTCAATGAGCAGTTCTTC
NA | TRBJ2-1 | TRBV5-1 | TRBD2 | CASSLGLAENNEQFF | TGCGCCAGCAGCTTGGGTCTAGCGGAAAACAATGAGCAGTTCTTC
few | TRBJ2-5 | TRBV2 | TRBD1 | CASKMDRGQETQYF | TGTGCCAGCAAGATGGACAGGGGGCAAGAGACCCAGTACTTC
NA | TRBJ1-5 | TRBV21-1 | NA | CASSVHEGNQPQHF | TGTGCCAGCAGCGTACATGAGGGCAATCAGCCCCAGCATTTT
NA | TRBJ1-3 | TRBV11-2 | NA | CASSLVVKSGNTIYF | TGTGCCAGCAGCTTAGTTGTAAAATCTGGAAACACCATATATTTT